These 23 T cell receptor beta chains came from one sample sequenced in a study of blood T cell repertoires in COVID-19. Repertoires were generated with immunoSEQ multiplex PCR, while TCRdb's copy carries only in-frame clones and drops some. The sample has 150,000 to 200,000 clones, roughly 86% seen once. The specimen was peripheral blood. The source is a man aged 70-80 years with acute or convalescent COVID-19.

The rearrangement links TRBV20-1 to TRBJ2-5; D uncertain. The length of the CDR3 is 13 residues. With 3 bases removed from V and 0 bases from J, the gap between germline ends came to 8 bases. Germline CDR1 is DFQATT and CDR2 is SNEGSKA (reference sequence). Written as DNA, the CDR3 is TGCAGTGCTAGTCTAGTACACCAAGAGACCCAGTACTTC. Translated: CSASLVHQETQYF.

The chain uses TRBV4-1 and TRBJ1-2, with a weak D call TRBD1 (6 bases). CDR1 and CDR2 (germline): MGHRA, YSYEKL. Trimming removed 1 base from V and 3 bases from J, with 6 bases in between. The CDR3 consists of 13 residues. CDR3 DNA: TGCGCCAGCAGCCAAGGACAGGACTATGGCTACACCTTC. This codes for CASSQGQDYGYTF.

This clone was counted once. V usage is TRBV13 and J usage is TRBJ2-7; 11 bases are shared with TRBD2. The V gene end was trimmed by 5 bases and the J gene end by 3 bases; junction bases not matched to a gene: 12. This CDR3 has 17 residues. The germline gives CDR1 PRHDT, CDR2 FYEKMQ (reference sequence). The CDR3 DNA is TGTGCCAGCAGCCAAACCGTCGGGACTAGCGGCCGCTACGAGCAGTACTTC. Its protein is CASSQTVGTSGRYEQYF.

The rearrangement joins TRBV27 to TRBJ1-2; D is unclear. V lost 8 bases and J lost 0, with 16 bases in between. The CDR3 consists of 15 residues. Germline lookup yields CDR1 MNHEY and CDR2 SMNVEV (reference sequence). The CDR3 nucleotides are TGTGCCAGCCGGGAGAAGGGCGGAACTAACTATGGCTACACCTTC. Translated: CASREKGGTNYGYTF.

This clone has a single count. V and J are TRBV4-2 and TRBJ1-1; D is unclear. The ends were cut back, 0 bases at V and 3 bases at J, with 11 bases in the middle. Germline CDR1 is LGHNA and CDR2 is YNFKEQ. This CDR3 contains 15 residues. In DNA, the CDR3 is TGTGCCAGCAGCCAAGATCTCGGGCGGGACACTGAAGCTTTCTTT. Translating gives CASSQDLGRDTEAFF.

The CDR3 loop is CASSLDRATPLHF. CDR3 nucleotide sequence: TGTGCCAGCAGTTTAGACAGGGCAACACCCCTCCACTTT. The chain has TRBV27 and TRBJ1-6; 7 bases align to TRBD1. With 2 bases clipped from V and 11 bases from J, the junction kept 3 bases outside the gene matches. Germline loops: CDR1 MNHEY, CDR2 SMNVEV (reference sequence). The CDR3 extends over 13 amino acids.

V is TRBV11-3 and J is TRBJ2-2; D gene unclear. V lost 5 bases to trimming and J lost 1 base, with 14 bases between them. From germline, CDR1 is SGHNT and CDR2 YENEEA. The CDR3 loop spans 16 amino acids. CDR3 sequence (DNA): TGTGCCAGCAGCAGATCCCCGGGTCTGAACACCGGGGAGCTGTTTTTT. Translated: CASSRSPGLNTGELFF.

The genes are TRBV5-1 and TRBJ2-1; D is undetermined. CDR1 and CDR2 from the germline V gene are SGHRS and YFSETQ. With 0 bases removed from V and 6 bases from J, the gap between germline ends came to 7 bases. CDR3 length: 13 residues. CDR3 sequence: CASSLGLFNEQFF. The DNA for the CDR3 is TGCGCCAGCAGCTTGGGACTGTTCAATGAGCAGTTCTTC.

This chain connects TRBV6-5 to TRBJ2-1; maybe TRBD2 (6 bases). Germline V gene data show CDR1 as MNHEY and CDR2 as SVGAGI. The CDR3 sequence is 13 residues long. Trimming shortened V by 6 bases and J by 11 bases, and 17 bases separated the two germline ends. The CDR3 DNA sequence: TGTGCCAGCAGCCGATATCGGCGGGAAAAGCAGTTCTTC. Protein: CASSRYRREKQFF.

The chain has TRBV7-9 and TRBJ1-2, with 7 nucleotides matching TRBD1. Germline assignment: CDR1 SEHNR and CDR2 FQNEAQ (reference sequence). CDR3 length equals 13 residues. Trimming removed 5 bases from V and 8 bases from J; junction bases left unmatched: 8. This CDR3 reads CASSVSQGEGYTF. CDR3 bases: TGTGCCAGCAGCGTATCCCAGGGGGAAGGCTACACCTTC.

This sequence joins TRBV3-1 (or the pseudogene TRBV3-2) and TRBJ2-5; D unclear. The CDR3 covers 11 residues. CDR1 and CDR2 from the germline V gene are LGHDT and YNNKEL (reference sequence). Trimming took off 3 bases at V and 7 bases at J, with 6 bases between the two ends. The CDR3 protein is CASSQSGTQYF. CDR3 bases: TGTGCCAGCAGCCAGTCGGGGACCCAGTACTTC.

The count of this clone is one. The chain is built from TRBV5-6 and TRBJ1-4; perhaps TRBD1 as D (5 bases). V shed 4 bases and J shed 7 bases, with 14 bases lying between them. The CDR3 covers 14 residues. Germline V gene lookup returns CDR1 SGHDT and CDR2 YYEEEE. The CDR3, as DNA: TGTGCCAGCAGCCCCCGAAGGGGAGGTGAAAAACTGTTTTTT. Its translation is CASSPRRGGEKLFF.

This clone occurred once. This chain uses TRBV7-3 with TRBJ1-1; D may be TRBD1 (5 bases). This CDR3 contains 15 residues. The germline CDR1 and CDR2 sequences are SGHTA and FQGTGA. Trimming stripped 2 bases from V and 5 bases from J, with 15 bases between. CDR3 in amino acids: CASSLGANLGTEAFF. The CDR3 DNA is TGTGCCAGCAGCTTAGGGGCTAACTTAGGGACTGAAGCTTTCTTT.

This chain connects TRBV28 to TRBJ1-4, with 8 bases that match TRBD1. This CDR3 region has 14 residues. Germline lookup yields CDR1 MDHEN and CDR2 SYDVKM. V dropped 4 bases and J dropped 10; count of bases not matched to a gene: 8. The DNA for the CDR3 is TGTGCCAGCAGTTCCGGACAGGGAGAAGGAAAACTGTTTTTT. Protein sequence: CASSSGQGEGKLFF.

The CDR3 DNA sequence: TGTGCCAGTAATCCGTCTGGAAACACCATATATTTT. It translates to CASNPSGNTIYF. The chain combines TRBV2 with TRBJ1-3; D ambiguous. Trimming stripped 9 bases from V and 1 base from J, with 7 bases between. The CDR3 is 12 residues long. Germline CDR1 SNHLY, CDR2 FYNNEI. The variable domain in full, with the rest retrieved from reference TRBV2 and TRBJ1-3, is EPEVTQTPSHQVTQMGQEVILRCVPISNHLYFYWYRQILGQKVEFLVSFYNNEISEKSEIFDDQFSVERPDGSNFTLKIRSTKLEDSAMYFCASNPSGNTIYFGEGSWLTVV.

This chain uses TRBV4-1 with TRBJ1-6; 7 bases fit TRBD1. CDR3 size: 18 residues. Trimming at V came to 1 base and at J to 5 bases, leaving 11 bases not matched to a gene. Germline V CDR1 and CDR2: MGHRA, YSYEKL. CDR3 coding DNA: TGCGCCAGCAGCCAAGTTATCCCGACAGGGATCGATAATTCACCCCTCCACTTT. As protein: CASSQVIPTGIDNSPLHF.

This sequence joins TRBV5-1 and TRBJ1-1; D ambiguous. Per germline, CDR1 SGHRS and CDR2 YFSETQ. Trimming removed 7 bases from V and 3 bases from J, with 16 bases in between. The CDR3 consists of 14 residues. CDR3: CASRLQAWDTEAFF. The CDR3 nucleotides are TGCGCCAGCCGACTACAAGCTTGGGACACTGAAGCTTTCTTT. Full variable domain (missing parts from reference TRBV5-1 and TRBJ1-1): KAGVTQTPRYLIKTRGQQVTLSCSPISGHRSVSWYQQTPGQGLQFLFEYFSETQRNKGNFPGRFSGRQFSNSRSEMNVSTLELGDSALYLCASRLQAWDTEAFFGQGTRLTVV.

The chain recombines TRBV25-1 with TRBJ2-1; possible D gene TRBD1, 6 bases. Trimming left V 0 bases short and J 5 bases short, with 17 bases between. The CDR3 loop spans 17 amino acids. The germline V gene has CDR1 MGHDK and CDR2 SYGVNS. For the CDR3, the DNA is TGTGCCAGCAGTGAATATATTCGACAGGATAACCACAATGAGCAGTTCTTC. It specifies CASSEYIRQDNHNEQFF.

The chain uses TRBV7-6 and TRBJ2-7; 11 bases match TRBD1. V gave up 0 bases and J gave up 2 bases; unmatched junction bases: 0. The CDR3 spans 15 residues. Germline values: CDR1 SGHVS, CDR2 FNYEAQ. In nucleotides, the CDR3 is TGTGCCAGCAGCTTAGCGGGACAGGGGGCCTACGAGCAGTACTTC. The encoded protein is CASSLAGQGAYEQYF.

The genes are TRBV12-5 and TRBJ2-1; 8 bases agree with TRBD2. The CDR3 runs to 13 residues. Trimming at V came to 7 bases and at J to 8 bases, leaving 7 bases not matched to a gene. CDR1 is LGHNT, CDR2 FRNRAP, per germline. Written as DNA, the CDR3 is TGTGCTAGTGTTTACAGCGGGGGCGATGAGCAGTTCTTC. Translating gives CASVYSGGDEQFF.

The V gene is TRBV27, the J gene TRBJ1-5; D unresolved. CDR3 length equals 12 residues. Per germline, CDR1 MNHEY and CDR2 SMNVEV (reference sequence). Trimming took 6 bases from V and 7 from J, leaving 10 bases between them. In DNA form, the CDR3 reads TGTGCCAGCAGCCCGCACGGGCAGCCCCAGCATTTT. It yields the protein CASSPHGQPQHF.

This rearrangement joins TRBV5-6 to TRBJ2-1; D perhaps matches TRBD1 (6 bases). V was cut by 3 bases and J by 4 bases, with 17 bases left in between. CDR1 is SGHDT, CDR2 YYEEEE, per germline. The CDR3 runs 16 residues. CDR3 region: CASSSPGLGTYNEQFF. The CDR3 DNA sequence: TGTGCCAGCAGCTCGCCGGGCCTCGGGACATACAATGAGCAGTTCTTC. Based on the CDR3 plus reference TRBV5-6 and TRBJ2-1, the full variable domain is DAGVTQSPTHLIKTRGQQVTLRCSPKSGHDTVSWYQQALGQGPQFIFQYYEEEERQRGNFPDRFSGHQFPNYSSELNVNALLLGDSALYLCASSSPGLGTYNEQFFGPGTRLTVL.

This chain uses TRBV5-1 with TRBJ2-2; TRBD1 matches at 11 bases. Trimming took 5 bases from V and 6 from J; bases not matched to a gene: 3. This CDR3 contains 14 residues. Germline assignment: CDR1 SGHRS and CDR2 YFSETQ. CDR3 bases: TGCGCCAGCAGGGGACAGGGGGTTGCCGGGGAGCTGTTTTTT. It encodes CASRGQGVAGELFF.